This T cell receptor (beta chain) was observed in a study of graft-versus-host responses after intestinal transplantation (dated by TCRdb to about 2021). General notes on the study: The transplants that recipients got were multivisceral, liver-intestinal, or isolated intestinal. All recipients received anti-thymocyte globulin induction followed by maintenance tacrolimus and steroids for around 3 years. Graft-versus-host and host-versus-graft alloreactive T cell clones were tracked in the graft, circulation and bone marrow after intestinal transplantation using bulk TCR-beta CDR3 sequencing. To identify alloreactive clones, pre-transplant mixed lymphocyte reaction products were sequenced and then compared with unstimulated pre-transplant donor and recipient T cells. The cohort enrolled 24 intestinal transplant recipients, one of whom was a retransplant, and 3 patients without pretransplant specimens were excluded. Donor T cell macrochimerism was defined as a peak of at least 4% donor T cells among recipient peripheral blood mononuclear cells. Rather than going through the commercial service, samples from three later patients were sequenced in-house on an Illumina MiSeq and processed with MiXCR.

Libraries came from the immunoSEQ multiplex PCR assay. For most patients, genomic DNA was subjected to high-throughput TCR-beta CDR3 sequencing by Adaptive Biotechnologies. Turning to the authors' computational methods: Adaptive's ImmunoSEQ software was the source of the TCR sequencing data for over 15 patients, while a few other patients were processed with MiXCR and VDJtools. CDR3 nucleotide sequences shared between donor and recipient were removed because their origin could not be assigned. To count as alloreactive, a clone needed at least 2-fold expansion over unstimulated cells and a minimum CFSE-low frequency of 0.002% (template counts) or 0.001% (read counts). A clone was considered mappable if detected in the sequenced pre-transplant spleen, lymph node, or MLR CFSE-low populations of the donor or recipient. Cumulative frequency of alloreactive clones was calculated as a percentage of all sequences weighted by copy number. Not all clones reach the TCRdb copy of this immuneACCESS table, which keeps in-frame sequences only. Checked studies attribute under half of the gap to unresolved V genes and leave the rest unexplained. That table supplies the V and J calls and clone size; D and trimming were determined from the DNA. This sample has some 41,000 clones in its table, and about 90% of those were observed once. The ten largest clones represent 2% to 3% of the sample.

The research as a whole found: High GvH to HvG T cell clonal ratios were observed in the allografts of patients with donor T cell macrochimerism. Conclusions were limited by the relatively low number and heterogeneity of intestinal transplant patients. GvH clones were found in recipient bone marrow, and some of the GvH clones appeared earlier in ileal mucosa or blood, which is consistent with an intestinal mucosal origin. Early after transplant, declines in HvG clones were associated with peak levels of circulating GvH clones.

A remark on this clone: This clone's antigen is unknown. Base qualities were left out, and no much larger clone turns up one base away.

Blood samples were collected up to 4 times in the first month after transplant and then at least monthly when available. The sample in question was PBMCs, obtained 300 to 330 days after intestinal transplant. This clonotype originated in a human patient who received an intestinal transplant, so some T cells may come from the graft donor.

The bases are TGTGCCAGCTCACCACCGAGGGGCAACACCGGGGAGCTGTTTTTT. It is translated as CASSPPRGNTGELFF. The chain couples TRBV18 to TRBJ2-2; the D segment is perhaps TRBD1 or TRBD2, each sharing 5 matched bases. V is cut by 0 bases and J by 2 bases, and the space between the germline ends is 7 bases. There are 15 amino acids in the CDR3, from cysteine to phenylalanine inclusive. Left in the record is the CDR3 DNA by itself, 45 bases read in frame from the first base. Reading the germline V gene gives CDR1 KGHSH and CDR2 LQKENI.